This TCR beta chain was obtained from a study of T cell changes during pregnancy in multiple sclerosis. Sequenced by immunoSEQ multiplex PCR; TCRdb stores in-frame clones only, minus some. This table has around 25,000 clones, roughly 90% appearing once. The material was CD8+ T cells from peripheral blood mononuclear cells, obtained in the third trimester of pregnancy. The sequence came from a female donor in good health, enrolled as a control in a pregnancy study.

CDR3 nucleotide sequence: TGTGCCAGCAGGTCCGGCACTGAAGCTTTCTTT. Amino acids: CASRSGTEAFF. The chain combines TRBV7-9 with TRBJ1-1, with D unresolved. The germline V and J ends were trimmed by 6 bases and 4 bases, with 6 bases remaining between them. Germline V lookup: CDR1 SEHNR, CDR2 FQNEAQ (reference sequence). There are 11 residues in the CDR3.